This T cell receptor (beta chain) was obtained from a study of cytomegalovirus exposure and HLA in healthy donors. Looked up from germline, CDR1 is SGHRS and CDR2 is YFSETQ. The CDR3 covers 13 residues. Between the trimmed V and J ends, which lost 2 bases and 0 bases, there was a span of 5 bases. Primers for the PCR totalled 60 Vbeta and 13 Jbeta. Clones were read by immunoSEQ multiplex PCR, and TCRdb kept only the in-frame ones, dropping some. Among some 150,000 clones listed, about 78% were seen once. The receptor comes from a male donor in good health and CMV-seronegative. The V call is TRBV5-1, the J call TRBJ2-5; TRBD2 is a possible D gene (5 bases). Input material: PBMCs. The CDR3 spells CASSFGNQETQYF. Here the CDR3 DNA reads TGCGCCAGCAGCTTCGGGAACCAAGAGACCCAGTACTTC. The variable domain in full, with the rest retrieved from reference TRBV5-1 and TRBJ2-5, is KAGVTQTPRYLIKTRGQQVTLSCSPISGHRSVSWYQQTPGQGLQFLFEYFSETQRNKGNFPGRFSGRQFSNSRSEMNVSTLELGDSALYLCASSFGNQETQYFGPGTRLLVL.